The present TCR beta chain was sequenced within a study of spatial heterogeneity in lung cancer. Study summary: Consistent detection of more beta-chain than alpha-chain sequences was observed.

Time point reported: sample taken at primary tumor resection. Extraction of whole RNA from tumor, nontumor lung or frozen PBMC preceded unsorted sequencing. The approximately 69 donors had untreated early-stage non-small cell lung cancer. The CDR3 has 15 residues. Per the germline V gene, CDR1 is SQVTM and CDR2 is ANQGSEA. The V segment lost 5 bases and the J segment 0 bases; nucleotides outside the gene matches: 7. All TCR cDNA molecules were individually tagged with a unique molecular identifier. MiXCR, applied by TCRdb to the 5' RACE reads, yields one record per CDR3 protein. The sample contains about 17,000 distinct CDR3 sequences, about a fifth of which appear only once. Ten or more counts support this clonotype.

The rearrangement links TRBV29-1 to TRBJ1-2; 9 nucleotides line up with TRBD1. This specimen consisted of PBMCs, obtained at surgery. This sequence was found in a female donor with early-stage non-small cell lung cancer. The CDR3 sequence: CSVQGTGPSNYGYTF. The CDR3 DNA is TGCAGCGTTCAAGGGACAGGGCCCTCTAACTATGGCTACACCTTC. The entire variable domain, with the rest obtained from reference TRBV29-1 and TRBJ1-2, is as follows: SAVISQKPSRDICQRGTSLTIQCQVDSQVTMMFWYRQQPGQSLTLIATANQGSEATYESGFVIDKFPISRPNLTFSTLTVSNMSPEDSSIYLCSVQGTGPSNYGYTFGSGTRLTVV.